The rows below give T cell receptor beta chains drawn from one sample of a study of T cell responses to AZD1222 COVID-19 vaccine. TCRdb keeps only in-frame clones here, not all; method: immunoSEQ multiplex PCR. Among some 140,000 clones listed, about 87% were seen once. The sequenced sample was peripheral blood, obtained on day 0 of AZD1222 vaccination. All receptors derive from an adult in good health. CDR3s include the opening cysteine and the closing phenylalanine or tryptophan. D genes are given only for firm matches. Some rows have no size entry. The others give once, few or many, or a class for an expanded clone.

clone size: NA; J gene: TRBJ1-3; D gene: NA; V gene: TRBV23-1; CDR3 DNA: TGCGCCAGCAGTCAATCAACGGGTTCTGGAAACACCATATATTTT; CDR3 protein: CASSQSTGSGNTIYF
clone size: NA; J gene: TRBJ1-3; D gene: NA; V gene: TRBV18; CDR3 DNA: TGTGCCAGCTCACCGGGGTCGCGAGGAAACACCATATATTTT; CDR3 protein: CASSPGSRGNTIYF
clone size: NA; J gene: TRBJ1-5; D gene: TRBD1; V gene: TRBV10-2; CDR3 DNA: TGCGCCAGCAGTGGGACAGGAGCTCCGGTGCCCCAGCATTTT; CDR3 protein: CASSGTGAPVPQHF
clone size: NA; J gene: TRBJ2-2; D gene: NA; V gene: TRBV29-1; CDR3 DNA: TGCAGCGCCGAAGTGGGGAAAACCACCGGGGAGCTGTTTTTT; CDR3 protein: CSAEVGKTTGELFF
clone size: few; J gene: TRBJ1-6; D gene: TRBD1; V gene: TRBV7-9; CDR3 DNA: TGTGCCAGCAGCTCGTGGACAGGGGGCGATTCACCCCTCCACTTT; CDR3 protein: CASSSWTGGDSPLHF
clone size: NA; J gene: TRBJ1-5; D gene: NA; V gene: TRBV12-3/TRBV12-4; CDR3 DNA: TGTGCCAGCAGTTTAGACAGGTATCAGCCCCAGCATTTT; CDR3 protein: CASSLDRYQPQHF
clone size: NA; J gene: TRBJ2-5; D gene: NA; V gene: TRBV12-1; CDR3 DNA: TGTGCCATCCCGATCGGACGGATTTTACAAGAGACCCAGTACTTC; CDR3 protein: CAIPIGRILQETQYF
clone size: NA; J gene: TRBJ2-7; D gene: NA; V gene: TRBV6-5; CDR3 DNA: TGTGCCAGCAGTTACTCGAGACTAGAGCGGCAGTACTTC; CDR3 protein: CASSYSRLERQYF
clone size: once; J gene: TRBJ1-1; D gene: NA; V gene: TRBV6-2/TRBV6-3; CDR3 DNA: TGTGCCAGCAGTTACTCTACAGCTATCATGAACACTGAAGCTTTCTTT; CDR3 protein: CASSYSTAIMNTEAFF
clone size: NA; J gene: TRBJ2-3; D gene: NA; V gene: TRBV20-1; CDR3 DNA: TGCAGATGGCATCCAGATACGCAGTATTTT; CDR3 protein: CRWHPDTQYF
clone size: NA; J gene: TRBJ2-5; D gene: TRBD1; V gene: TRBV7-6; CDR3 DNA: TGTGCCAGCAGCTTAGAGAACAGGGGGAGCCAAGAGACCCAGTACTTC; CDR3 protein: CASSLENRGSQETQYF
clone size: NA; J gene: TRBJ2-5; D gene: TRBD1; V gene: TRBV3-1/TRBV3-2; CDR3 DNA: TGTGCCAGCAGCCTACAGGGGGCAGGGGAGACCCAGTACTTC; CDR3 protein: CASSLQGAGETQYF
clone size: NA; J gene: TRBJ2-7; D gene: TRBD1; V gene: TRBV4-2; CDR3 DNA: TGTGCCAGCAGCCCCACGGACAGGTCCACCTACGAGCAGTACTTC; CDR3 protein: CASSPTDRSTYEQYF
clone size: NA; J gene: TRBJ2-1; D gene: NA; V gene: TRBV19; CDR3 DNA: TGTGCCAGTAGTATAGATGGGTACTCCTACAATGAGCAGTTCTTC; CDR3 protein: CASSIDGYSYNEQFF
clone size: NA; J gene: TRBJ1-2; D gene: NA; V gene: TRBV4-1; CDR3 DNA: TGCGCCAGCAGCCAATATCAGCAGTCCTTCTATGGCTACACCTTC; CDR3 protein: CASSQYQQSFYGYTF
clone size: NA; J gene: TRBJ1-4; D gene: TRBD1; V gene: TRBV18; CDR3 DNA: TGTGCCAGCTCAAGCGACCGGGACAGGGGTTCCCTAAAACTGTTTTTT; CDR3 protein: CASSSDRDRGSLKLFF
clone size: NA; J gene: TRBJ2-1; D gene: TRBD2; V gene: TRBV10-2; CDR3 DNA: TGCGCCACCCAAGGGACTAGCGGGGGTTACAATGAGCAGTTCTTC; CDR3 protein: CATQGTSGGYNEQFF
clone size: NA; J gene: TRBJ1-2; D gene: NA; V gene: TRBV21-1; CDR3 DNA: TGTGCCAGCCCAGGGGGTGGCTATGGCTACACCTTC; CDR3 protein: CASPGGGYGYTF
clone size: NA; J gene: TRBJ2-7; D gene: TRBD1; V gene: TRBV7-2; CDR3 DNA: TGTGCCAGCAGCTTCGGACAGGGGGCGCTTGAGCAGTACTTC; CDR3 protein: CASSFGQGALEQYF
clone size: NA; J gene: TRBJ2-5; D gene: TRBD2; V gene: TRBV7-2; CDR3 DNA: TGTGCCAGCAGCTTGCGGGGGGACGAGACCCAGTACTTC; CDR3 protein: CASSLRGDETQYF
clone size: NA; J gene: TRBJ2-7; D gene: TRBD1; V gene: TRBV19; CDR3 DNA: TGTGCCAGTAGTACCCTAAACCCGGGACAGGGATCATACGAGCAGTACTTC; CDR3 protein: CASSTLNPGQGSYEQYF
clone size: NA; J gene: TRBJ1-2; D gene: TRBD1; V gene: TRBV19; CDR3 DNA: TGTGCCAGTAGTACCGGACAGGGGGCCTATGGCTACACCTTC; CDR3 protein: CASSTGQGAYGYTF
clone size: few; J gene: TRBJ2-2; D gene: NA; V gene: TRBV9; CDR3 DNA: TGTGCCAGCAGCTTAGGGACGAACACCGGGGAGCTGTTTTTT; CDR3 protein: CASSLGTNTGELFF
clone size: NA; J gene: TRBJ1-2; D gene: NA; V gene: TRBV29-1; CDR3 DNA: TGCAGCGCCCCGGGTCTCTATGGCTACACCTTC; CDR3 protein: CSAPGLYGYTF
clone size: NA; J gene: TRBJ2-1; D gene: TRBD2; V gene: TRBV18; CDR3 DNA: TGTGCCAGCTCACCATCGACTAGCGGGGGGCAGGTAGTTGAGCAGTTCTTC; CDR3 protein: CASSPSTSGGQVVEQFF
clone size: NA; J gene: TRBJ1-5; D gene: NA; V gene: TRBV6-5; CDR3 DNA: TGTGCCACTGTACAGGGTTTGTGGCAGCCCCAGCATTTT; CDR3 protein: CATVQGLWQPQHF
clone size: NA; J gene: TRBJ1-5; D gene: TRBD1; V gene: TRBV19; CDR3 DNA: TGTGCCAGCCAGGGGGCTGGCAATCAGCCCCAGCATTTT; CDR3 protein: CASQGAGNQPQHF
clone size: NA; J gene: TRBJ1-1; D gene: NA; V gene: TRBV28; CDR3 DNA: TGTGCCACCCACGTGAGCGGGGGCAACACTGAAGCTTTCTTT; CDR3 protein: CATHVSGGNTEAFF
clone size: NA; J gene: TRBJ1-6; D gene: NA; V gene: TRBV6-1; CDR3 DNA: TGTGCCAGCAGTGAAATAGAGTATAATTCACCCCTCCACTTT; CDR3 protein: CASSEIEYNSPLHF
clone size: once; J gene: TRBJ1-5; D gene: NA; V gene: TRBV5-6; CDR3 DNA: TGTGCCAGCAGCTTGATAGGGGTCGATCAGCCCCAGCATTTT; CDR3 protein: CASSLIGVDQPQHF
clone size: NA; J gene: TRBJ2-7; D gene: NA; V gene: TRBV5-1; CDR3 DNA: TGCGCCAGCAGCCTACATTCCGCGCGGGGCGCCTACGAGCAGTACTTC; CDR3 protein: CASSLHSARGAYEQYF
clone size: once; J gene: TRBJ1-4; D gene: NA; V gene: TRBV11-3; CDR3 DNA: TGTGCCAGCAGCTTAGATCGGTCCAAGGTAAAACTGTTTTTT; CDR3 protein: CASSLDRSKVKLFF
clone size: NA; J gene: TRBJ2-5; D gene: NA; V gene: TRBV5-1; CDR3 DNA: TGCGCCAGCAGCCCGGGAGCCGGGGTAGGAGAGACCCAGTACTTC; CDR3 protein: CASSPGAGVGETQYF
clone size: NA; J gene: TRBJ1-1; D gene: NA; V gene: TRBV18; CDR3 DNA: TGTGCCAGCTCACCAACAAGTTACACTGAAGCTTTCTTT; CDR3 protein: CASSPTSYTEAFF
clone size: NA; J gene: TRBJ2-5; D gene: TRBD2; V gene: TRBV20-1; CDR3 DNA: TGCAGTGCTAGTGGCGGGGGGTTTGAGACCCAGTACTTC; CDR3 protein: CSASGGGFETQYF
clone size: NA; J gene: TRBJ2-6; D gene: TRBD1; V gene: TRBV19; CDR3 DNA: TGTGCCAGTAGTAAGACGGGACAGTTCACCTCTGGGGCCAACGTCCTGACTTTC; CDR3 protein: CASSKTGQFTSGANVLTF
clone size: NA; J gene: TRBJ2-7; D gene: NA; V gene: TRBV7-2; CDR3 DNA: TGTGCCAGCAGCTTAGAGGGGAACAGAATCTACGAGCAGTACTTC; CDR3 protein: CASSLEGNRIYEQYF